The 30 T cell receptor beta chains given below trace back to one sample, sequenced in a study of shared clonotypes between healthy human individuals (dated by TCRdb to the early 2020s). Library preparation employed the immunoSEQ multiplex PCR assay. TCRdb retrieved this table from immuneACCESS and kept in-frame rearrangements only. Not all clones are present; in checked studies, unresolved V genes account for under half, and no reason is known for the remainder. In this sample the table shows about 320,000 clones, around nine tenths of which occur a single time. The top ten clonotypes cover about 16% of the sample. The sequencing input was memory CD8+ T cells sorted from blood. This sample's cell subset or site label indicates: CD45RO+ cells pooled with CCR7-negative TemRA cells. These receptors originate from a man aged 18 to 30 in good health.

The V gene is TRBV19, the J gene TRBJ2-7; D may be TRBD2 (6 bases). V was shortened by 1 base and J by 6 bases, with 16 bases between the two germline ends. The CDR3 has 15 amino acids. Germline values: CDR1 LNHDA, CDR2 SQIVND (reference sequence). For the CDR3, the DNA is TGTGCCAGTAGTATAGGGAGGGACTTATTGGGCGAGCAGTACTTC. Its protein is CASSIGRDLLGEQYF.

The chain has TRBV4-3 and TRBJ2-1; TRBD2 agrees at 12 bases. CDR1 and CDR2 (germline): LGHNA, YSLEER. V gave up 0 bases and J gave up 5 bases; unmatched junction bases: 2. This CDR3 region has 16 residues. CDR3 in amino acids: CASSQDLAGGDNEQFF. CDR3 sequence (DNA): TGCGCCAGCAGCCAAGATCTAGCGGGAGGGGACAATGAGCAGTTCTTC.

V is TRBV6-6 and J is TRBJ2-1; tentatively, D is TRBD2 (6 bases). The CDR3 extends over 16 amino acids. V was cut by 6 bases and J by 0 bases, with 15 bases left in between. The germline CDR1 and CDR2 sequences are MNHNY and SVGAGI (reference sequence). The CDR3 DNA sequence: TGTGCCAGCAGACGGCTAGCGTCGAGCTCCTACAATGAGCAGTTCTTC. Translation: CASRRLASSSYNEQFF.

A word on this clone: The sample holds other DNA sequences that translate to the same CDR3. This chain connects TRBV4-1 to TRBJ2-7; a weak D match, TRBD2 (5 bases). Germline V lookup: CDR1 MGHRA, CDR2 YSYEKL. CDR3 length: 15 residues. Trimming left V 0 bases short and J 0 bases short, with 9 bases between. The CDR3 is CASSQEPGGSYEQYF. The CDR3 nucleotides are TGCGCCAGCAGCCAAGAACCAGGAGGCTCCTACGAGCAGTACTTC.

The rearrangement uses TRBV7-9 and TRBJ1-6; D unresolved. The CDR3 sequence is 13 residues long. Per the germline V gene, CDR1 is SEHNR and CDR2 is FQNEAQ (reference sequence). Trimming left V 5 bases short and J 7 bases short, with 9 bases between. The CDR3 DNA reads TGTGCCAGCAGCACTCAATTAAATTCACCCCTCCACTTT. Amino acid sequence: CASSTQLNSPLHF.

This sequence joins TRBV5-1 and TRBJ2-7; TRBD1 matches 8 bases. The CDR3 spans 16 residues. The V segment lost 5 bases and the J segment 3 bases; nucleotides outside the gene matches: 13. The germline V gene has CDR1 SGHRS and CDR2 YFSETQ. The CDR3 DNA follows: TGCGCCAGCAGTTTCACCCCCGGGACAGGCCTCTACGAGCAGTACTTC. Its translation: CASSFTPGTGLYEQYF.

The V gene is TRBV10-2, the J gene TRBJ1-6; the D gene is possibly TRBD1 (6 bases). Germline V gives CDR1 WSHSY, CDR2 SAAADI. Deletions cut 5 bases from V and 3 bases from J, with 17 bases between. CDR3 length: 17 residues. CDR3 DNA: TGCGCCAGCAGTACTTCTCTGGGGGGCTTCTATAATTCACCCCTCCACTTT. This encodes CASSTSLGGFYNSPLHF.

CDR3 nucleotides: TGTGCCAGCAGCCCTAGACAGGACAAAACCCCCTACGAGCAGTACTTC. It yields the protein CASSPRQDKTPYEQYF. The chain recombines TRBV7-9 with TRBJ2-7; tentative D call: TRBD1 (6 bases). With 5 bases removed from V and 2 bases from J, the gap between germline ends came to 19 bases. The CDR3 is 16 amino acids. Germline lookup yields CDR1 SEHNR and CDR2 FQNEAQ (reference sequence).

This clone was observed once. J is TRBJ2-7 and V is TRBV5-1, with 9 bases matching TRBD2. The germline V gene encodes CDR1 SGHRS and CDR2 YFSETQ. This CDR3 region has 17 residues. After removal of 0 bases from V and 2 bases from J, the junction contained 9 bases not matched to a gene. The CDR3 bases are TGCGCCAGCAGCTTGGCCGGTAGCGGGAGACCCACCTACGAGCAGTACTTC. Translating gives CASSLAGSGRPTYEQYF.

This sequence joins TRBV9 and TRBJ2-1; D not certain. Germline V gene data show CDR1 as SGDLS and CDR2 as YYNGEE. With 5 bases removed from V and 7 bases from J, the gap between germline ends came to 13 bases. This CDR3 spans 13 amino acids. CDR3 nucleotides: TGTGCCAGCAGTCCCCCGGGTCCTAATGAGCAGTTCTTC. This sequence encodes CASSPPGPNEQFF. The full variable domain, with the rest looked up from reference TRBV9 and TRBJ2-1, is DSGVTQTPKHLITATGQRVTLRCSPRSGDLSVYWYQQSLDQGLQFLIQYYNGEERAKGNILERFSAQQFPDLHSELNLSSLELGDSALYFCASSPPGPNEQFFGPGTRLTVL.

For this clone: Sequence at one end of the junction differs from germline and may be a read error. The sample carries other DNA sequences with the same CDR3. This chain joins TRBV6-5 and TRBJ2-7, with 12 bases matching TRBD2. Looked up from germline, CDR1 is MNHEY and CDR2 is SVGAGI. CDR3 size: 14 residues. CDR3 residues: CATKPRTSGNEQYF. DNA of the CDR3: TGTGCCACCAAGCCCCGGACTAGCGGGAACGAGCAATACTTC.

V is TRBV18 and J is TRBJ1-1, with 10 bases identical to TRBD1. Germline V gives CDR1 KGHSH, CDR2 LQKENI. After removal of 0 bases from V and 2 bases from J, the junction contained 9 bases not matched to a gene. The CDR3 consists of 18 residues. The CDR3 is CASSPPFPGTGVNTEAFF. In nucleotides, the CDR3 is TGTGCCAGCTCACCACCTTTCCCCGGGACAGGGGTCAACACTGAAGCTTTCTTT.

The chain carries TRBV10-3 and TRBJ2-7; the match to TRBD1 covers 7 bases. The CDR3 length is 16 residues. The germline CDR1 and CDR2 sequences are ENHRY and SYGVKD. The junction had 8 bases not matched to a gene; V was cut back by 0 bases and J by 3 bases. The CDR3 DNA reads TGTGCCATCAGTGAGTCGACCCGGACAGGAGACTACGAGCAGTACTTC. It codes for CAISESTRTGDYEQYF.

This chain links TRBV9 with TRBJ2-7; 12 bases line up with TRBD1. This CDR3 is built from 14 residues. CDR1 and CDR2 from the germline V gene are SGDLS and YYNGEE. With 3 bases clipped from V and 6 bases from J, the junction kept 4 bases outside the gene matches. Here the CDR3 DNA reads TGTGCCAGCAGCGACGGGACAGGGGGCGGCGAGCAGTACTTC. Its protein product is CASSDGTGGGEQYF.

The V gene is TRBV4-3, the J gene TRBJ1-4; weak D call: TRBD1 (5 bases). CDR3 length equals 15 residues. The germline CDR1 and CDR2 sequences are LGHNA and YSLEER. With 0 bases removed from V and 14 bases from J, the gap between germline ends came to 19 bases. The CDR3 nucleotides read TGCGCCAGCAGCCAAGATTGGGACGACGGTACTGAGCTGTTTTTT. It translates to CASSQDWDDGTELFF.

The chain carries TRBV7-9 and TRBJ2-1; 8 nucleotides line up with TRBD1. The CDR3 is 15 residues long. V trimming: 5 bases; J trimming: 5 bases; junction bases outside the gene matches: 8. Per germline, CDR1 SEHNR and CDR2 FQNEAQ (reference sequence). The CDR3 region is CASSHSGQADNEQFF. The CDR3 DNA follows: TGTGCCAGCAGCCACTCGGGACAGGCGGACAATGAGCAGTTCTTC.

The rearrangement joins TRBV5-4 to TRBJ2-7; 9 bases align to TRBD1. V gave up 4 bases and J gave up 3 bases; unmatched junction bases: 8. Germline V gives CDR1 SGHNT, CDR2 YYREEE (reference sequence). The CDR3 length is 15 residues. CDR3 DNA: TGTGCCAGCAGCATCGGACAGGGGCCTCACTACGAGCAGTACTTC. Translating gives CASSIGQGPHYEQYF.

This clone has a single count. The V gene is TRBV10-3, the J gene TRBJ2-1; TRBD2 matches 8 bases. The CDR3 covers 16 residues. The trim removed 6 bases at V and 0 bases at J, leaving 7 bases unmatched. From germline, CDR1 is ENHRY and CDR2 SYGVKD. The CDR3 DNA reads as TGTGCCATCAGGGGGGAGCGGGGGAGCTCCTACAATGAGCAGTTCTTC. Residues: CAIRGERGSSYNEQFF.

This clone was picked up many times. The chain recombines TRBV2 with TRBJ2-7; D might be TRBD2 (6 bases). Deletions cut 8 bases from V and 1 base from J, with 18 bases between. Germline loops: CDR1 SNHLY, CDR2 FYNNEI. The CDR3 has 15 residues. CDR3 region: CASGSYAGISYEQYF. The CDR3 coding sequence is TGTGCCAGCGGATCATACGCGGGGATTTCCTACGAGCAGTACTTC.

The chain joins TRBV7-8 to TRBJ1-5, with D perhaps matching TRBD1 (6 bases). The V gene's germline CDR1 is SGHVS and CDR2 FQNEAQ. CDR3 length equals 16 residues. Trimming took 5 bases from V and 0 from J, leaving 14 bases between them. CDR3 coding DNA: TGTGCCAGCAGCCCGGACAGTCCGCCTAGCAATCAGCCCCAGCATTTT. This codes for CASSPDSPPSNQPQHF.

This chain links TRBV18 with TRBJ2-3; 7 bases line up with TRBD1. Germline V gives CDR1 KGHSH, CDR2 LQKENI. After removal of 2 bases from V and 4 bases from J, the junction contained 3 bases not matched to a gene. The CDR3 is made up of 14 amino acids. This CDR3 reads CASSPDRAPDTQYF. CDR3 sequence (DNA): TGTGCCAGCTCACCAGACAGGGCCCCAGATACGCAGTATTTT.

This chain connects TRBV11-2 to TRBJ2-4; D may be TRBD1 (7 bases). Trimming removed 9 bases at V and 0 bases at J, with 15 bases between. CDR1 is SGHAT, CDR2 FQNNGV, per germline. This CDR3 comprises 15 residues. This CDR3 reads CASRQGGLAKNIQYF. In DNA form, the CDR3 reads TGTGCCAGTCGCCAGGGGGGTCTAGCCAAAAACATTCAGTACTTC.

V is TRBV27 and J is TRBJ1-1, with D possibly matching TRBD1 (6 bases). Trimming cost V 5 bases and J 3 bases, with 19 bases left between them. The CDR3 totals 16 residues. Germline V lookup: CDR1 MNHEY, CDR2 SMNVEV (reference sequence). The CDR3 region has the DNA TGTGCCAGCAGTCACGCCCCACAGGGACTTTACACTGAAGCTTTCTTT. Its protein product is CASSHAPQGLYTEAFF.

In regard to this clone: This CDR3 is also generated by other DNA sequences in the sample. V gene TRBV27 combines with J gene TRBJ2-6; D is perhaps TRBD1 (6 bases). The CDR3 is 16 residues long. Germline V gives CDR1 MNHEY, CDR2 SMNVEV (reference sequence). V was clipped by 2 bases and J by 2 bases, with 10 bases between them. The CDR3 region is CASSLVGGAGANVLTF. CDR3 DNA: TGTGCCAGCAGTTTAGTAGGGGGAGCTGGGGCCAACGTCCTGACTTTC.

The chain employs TRBV5-1 and TRBJ1-1, with no clear D. The CDR3 has 12 residues. CDR1 is SGHRS, CDR2 YFSETQ, per germline. V lost 4 bases to trimming and J lost 1 base, with 5 bases between them. The CDR3 DNA follows: TGCGCCAGCAGCGTAGAGAACACTGAAGCTTTCTTT. It is translated as CASSVENTEAFF.

The rearrangement uses TRBV5-1 and TRBJ2-7; 7 bases match TRBD1. Germline CDR1 SGHRS, CDR2 YFSETQ. The CDR3 consists of 18 residues. V lost 0 bases and J lost 2; bases outside the gene matches: 14. The CDR3 bases are TGCGCCAGCAGCTTGGGATACTCTTTCGGGACAGATCCCTACGAGCAGTACTTC. Protein sequence: CASSLGYSFGTDPYEQYF.

This rearrangement joins TRBV6-5 to TRBJ2-1; 8 bases match TRBD1. CDR1 and CDR2 from the germline V gene are MNHEY and SVGAGI. This CDR3 contains 14 residues. J lost 5 bases, V lost 2 bases, and 2 bases had no gene match. Here the CDR3 DNA reads TGTGCCAGCAGTTACCAGGGGGCCCACAATGAGCAGTTCTTC. Protein: CASSYQGAHNEQFF.

V gene TRBV6-6 combines with J gene TRBJ1-5; maybe TRBD1 (6 bases). This CDR3 is 11 amino acids long. From germline, CDR1 is MNHNY and CDR2 SVGAGI (reference sequence). The CDR3 nucleotides are TGTGCAGGGGGTAGCAATCAGCCCCAGCATTTT. Protein: CAGGSNQPQHF.

The V gene is TRBV5-6, the J gene TRBJ2-1; 11 positions match TRBD2. This CDR3 spans 15 amino acids. The junction had 4 bases not matched to a gene; V was cut back by 4 bases and J by 4 bases. The germline V gene has CDR1 SGHDT and CDR2 YYEEEE. CDR3 DNA sequence: TGTGCCAGCAGCACGGGACTAGCGGAATACAATGAGCAGTTCTTC. Amino acids: CASSTGLAEYNEQFF.

In regard to this clone: Being one base from a much bigger clone, this may be a read error. This same CDR3 is encoded by further DNA sequences in the sample. The chain employs TRBV6-1 and TRBJ2-7; 11 bases line up with TRBD2. The CDR3 totals 15 residues. The germline gives CDR1 MNHNS, CDR2 SASEGT. The CDR3 sequence is CASSVLAGDPYEQYF. In nucleotides, the CDR3 is TGTGCCAGCAGTGTACTAGCGGGGGACCCCTACGAACAGTACTTC.